Listed here is a single T cell receptor beta chain. The sample belongs to a study of blood T cell repertoires in COVID-19. V was pared by 1 base and J by 0 bases, with 13 bases between. This CDR3 is 17 amino acids long. Germline V lookup: CDR1 MGHRA, CDR2 YSYEKL. TCRdb's copy holds only in-frame clones and misses some; the assay was immunoSEQ multiplex PCR. The sample gives a few hundred thousand clones, 80% to 90% of which show up once; about 5% is in the top ten. Living in under 30 US areas, the participants were between roughly 18 and 95 years of age. Donors of Cohort 3 who recovered were those that had two negative PCRs, clearance, or symptom resolution.

The sample consisted of PBMCs or T cells enriched from blood (not recorded which). The chain is built from TRBV4-1 and TRBJ1-5; maybe TRBD1 (6 bases). This receptor was obtained from a man aged 25-45 years who had recovered from COVID-19. The CDR3 protein is CASSQGRGRDSNQPQHF. CDR3 coding DNA: TGCGCCAGCAGCCAAGGCAGGGGCCGTGATAGCAATCAGCCCCAGCATTTT.